These 28 T cell receptor beta chains came from one sample sequenced in a study of blood T cell repertoires in COVID-19. Here immunoSEQ multiplex PCR was the method, and the copy in TCRdb shows in-frame clones only, minus some. This table holds some 320,000 clones, around nine tenths found once. The sequenced material came from PBMCs or T cells enriched from blood (not recorded which). Receptors originate from a man aged 60-69 years who had recovered from COVID-19.

This clone was observed once. The junction and the germline gene differ at one end; a read error may be behind it. This rearrangement joins TRBV6-2 or TRBV6-3 to TRBJ2-7; D perhaps matches TRBD1 (5 bases). The CDR3 consists of 12 residues. Germline CDR1 reads MNHEY; CDR2 reads SVGEGT. The CDR3 DNA reads TGTGCCAGCAGTTCGACGACAGAAGAGATAAACTTC. Protein product: CASSSTTEEINF.

The V and J genes are TRBV5-1 and TRBJ1-3, with TRBD1 matching 10 bases. The germline CDR1 and CDR2 sequences are SGHRS and YFSETQ. The V gene end was trimmed by 1 base and the J gene end by 0 bases; junction bases not matched to a gene: 10. This CDR3 contains 19 residues. The CDR3 is CASSLRGQGTTGSGNTIYF. The DNA of the CDR3 is TGCGCCAGCAGCTTGAGGGGACAGGGGACTACTGGCTCTGGAAACACCATATATTTT.

This chain uses TRBV29-1 with TRBJ2-3; 8 bases agree with TRBD1. This CDR3 has 14 residues. The V segment lost 4 bases and the J segment 4 bases; nucleotides outside the gene matches: 7. CDR1 is SQVTM, CDR2 ANQGSEA, per germline. The CDR3 DNA sequence: TGCAGCGTTGTAGGACAGGGAAGGCCAGATACGCAGTATTTT. Its translation: CSVVGQGRPDTQYF.

The CDR3 bases are TGTGCCAGCCGGGAACTAGCGGAGGGCTGGAATGAGCAGTTCTTC. Translating it yields CASRELAEGWNEQFF. The chain combines TRBV6-5 with TRBJ2-1; 8 bases align to TRBD2. The junction had 13 bases not matched to a gene; V was cut back by 8 bases and J by 7 bases. Germline V gene lookup returns CDR1 MNHEY and CDR2 SVGAGI. CDR3 length: 15 amino acids.

This chain connects TRBV7-3 to TRBJ2-5; 11 bases agree with TRBD2. The V gene's germline CDR1 is SGHTA and CDR2 FQGTGA. The CDR3 length is 16 residues. Unmatched junction bases numbered 5, after V lost 5 bases and J lost 0 bases. The DNA for the CDR3 is TGTGCCAGCAGCCCCGGGACTAGCGGATACCAAGAGACCCAGTACTTC. Translation gives CASSPGTSGYQETQYF.

The gene calls are TRBV7-3 and TRBJ2-7, with D perhaps TRBD1 (6 bases). V dropped 5 bases and J dropped 4 bases, with 18 bases sitting between them. The CDR3 loop spans 15 amino acids. CDR1 is SGHTA, CDR2 FQGTGA, per germline. CDR3: CASSVTAGTNYEQYF. The DNA of the CDR3 is TGTGCCAGCAGCGTGACAGCCGGGACAAATTACGAGCAGTACTTC.

The rearrangement links TRBV9 to TRBJ2-7; TRBD1 matches at 11 bases. CDR1 is SGDLS and CDR2 is YYNGEE in the germline V gene. Germline trimming cut 2 bases from V and 2 bases from J; bases unmatched to any gene: 3. There are 15 residues in the CDR3. In nucleotides, the CDR3 is TGTGCCAGCAGCGTCGGACAGGGGGCCACCTACGAGCAGTACTTC. It is translated as CASSVGQGATYEQYF.

A few counts support this clone. The chain combines TRBV15 with TRBJ1-2; 8 bases match TRBD1. V lost 0 bases to trimming and J lost 4 bases; unmatched junction nucleotides: 4. The CDR3 has 15 amino acids. Germline CDR1 and CDR2: LNHNV and YYDKDF (reference sequence). CDR3 bases: TGTGCCACCAGCAGAGATGCGACAGGGGTCTATGGCTACACCTTC. It encodes CATSRDATGVYGYTF.

This clone has just a few counts. The rearrangement uses TRBV28 and TRBJ2-1; 13 bases are a match to TRBD2. J was trimmed by 7 bases and V by 1 base; bases with no gene match: 4. The CDR3 is 16 amino acids. Germline lookup yields CDR1 MDHEN and CDR2 SYDVKM. CDR3 loop: CASSLYGLAGVNEQFF. CDR3 in DNA: TGTGCCAGCAGTTTATATGGACTAGCGGGAGTAAATGAGCAGTTCTTC.

The CDR3 sequence is CASSLAGGTTYEQYF. DNA of the CDR3: TGTGCCAGCAGTTTAGCGGGAGGTACAACCTACGAGCAGTACTTC. V is TRBV27 and J is TRBJ2-7; 8 bases agree with TRBD2. Losses at the gene ends were 2 bases for V and 2 bases for J; bases not matched to a gene: 5. There are 15 residues in the CDR3. Germline-derived CDR1 and CDR2 are MNHEY and SMNVEV (reference sequence).

The V call is TRBV2, the J call TRBJ2-3; TRBD2 matches 10 bases. The CDR3 is made up of 17 amino acids. Germline values: CDR1 SNHLY, CDR2 FYNNEI. V was clipped by 5 bases and J by 0 bases; unmatched bases: 8. The CDR3 sequence: CASSPSGSWGSTDTQYF. DNA of the CDR3: TGTGCCAGCAGTCCTAGCGGGAGTTGGGGTAGCACAGATACGCAGTATTTT.

The rearrangement uses TRBV10-2 and TRBJ2-6, with D unresolved. CDR1 WSHSY and CDR2 SAAADI come from the germline V gene. This CDR3 spans 14 amino acids. V lost 6 bases to trimming and J lost 0 bases, with 6 bases between them. The CDR3 bases are TGCGCCAGCAGGTCAGGCTCTGGGGCCAACGTCCTGACTTTC. This translates into CASRSGSGANVLTF.

This chain joins TRBV6-2 or TRBV6-3 and TRBJ2-2, with 8 bases fitting TRBD2. With 0 bases clipped from V and 3 bases from J, the junction kept 3 bases outside the gene matches. This CDR3 is built from 16 residues. CDR1 MNHEY and CDR2 SVGEGT come from the germline V gene. The CDR3 DNA reads TGTGCCAGCAGTTACTCGACGGGAGGGCACACCGGGGAGCTGTTTTTT. Amino acids: CASSYSTGGHTGELFF.

V and J are TRBV2 and TRBJ1-5; possibly TRBD1 for D (6 bases). The CDR3 loop spans 18 amino acids. Trimming cost V 4 bases and J 0 bases, with 19 bases left between them. The germline CDR1 and CDR2 sequences are SNHLY and FYNNEI. CDR3 protein: CASSVLDRSSYSNQPQHF. CDR3 DNA: TGTGCCAGCAGTGTCCTTGACAGGAGTAGCTATAGCAATCAGCCCCAGCATTTT.

This chain uses TRBV5-1 with TRBJ2-7; the match to TRBD2 covers 12 bases. V gave up 1 base and J gave up 3 bases; unmatched junction bases: 8. The CDR3 runs to 17 residues. The germline V gene encodes CDR1 SGHRS and CDR2 YFSETQ. The CDR3 DNA follows: TGCGCCAGCAGCTTGATCCCCGGGACTAGCGGGCTCTACGAGCAGTACTTC. It encodes CASSLIPGTSGLYEQYF.

This clone was observed once. The chain is built from TRBV5-4 and TRBJ1-2; no definite D call. V lost 3 bases to trimming and J lost 9 bases, with 15 bases between them. The CDR3 runs 13 residues. Germline CDR1 and CDR2: SGHNT and YYREEE (reference sequence). The chain's CDR3 is CASSWGAEERYTF. DNA of the CDR3: TGTGCCAGCAGCTGGGGAGCCGAAGAACGCTACACCTTC. Full variable domain (outside the CDR3, taken from reference TRBV5-4 and TRBJ1-2): ETGVTQSPTHLIKTRGQQVTLRCSSQSGHNTVSWYQQALGQGPQFIFQYYREEENGRGNFPPRFSGLQFPNYSSELNVNALELDDSALYLCASSWGAEERYTFGSGTRLTVV.

The gene calls are TRBV29-1 and TRBJ2-6; TRBD2 aligns across 9 bases. CDR1 is SQVTM and CDR2 is ANQGSEA in the germline V gene. This CDR3 contains 16 residues. The V and J ends lost 4 bases and 0 bases, in that order; junction bases with no gene match: 4. CDR3 sequence: CSVGLAEISGANVLTF. The CDR3 DNA reads as TGCAGCGTTGGACTAGCGGAAATCTCTGGGGCCAACGTCCTGACTTTC.

The V call is TRBV28, the J call TRBJ1-2, with 7 bases identical to TRBD1. The CDR3 has 16 amino acids. The germline CDR1 and CDR2 sequences are MDHEN and SYDVKM. Trimming took 4 bases from V and 8 from J; bases not matched to a gene: 16. The CDR3 sequence: CASSSSYIDRARGYTF. The CDR3 coding sequence is TGTGCCAGCAGTTCCAGCTATATAGACAGGGCTCGGGGCTACACCTTC.

The chain carries TRBV3-1 (or the pseudogene TRBV3-2) and TRBJ1-1; D might be TRBD1 (5 bases). V lost 1 base and J lost 0, with 9 bases in between. This CDR3 has 15 residues. Germline values: CDR1 LGHDT, CDR2 YNNKEL (reference sequence). Here the CDR3 DNA reads TGTGCCAGCAGCCAAGTAGCGGGGGTGAACACTGAAGCTTTCTTT. It translates to CASSQVAGVNTEAFF.

The gene calls are TRBV5-6 and TRBJ2-7, with 12 bases identical to TRBD2. CDR3 length equals 16 residues. The J segment lost 3 bases and the V segment lost 0 bases, leaving 4 bases of the junction unmatched. Germline loops: CDR1 SGHDT, CDR2 YYEEEE. The CDR3 sequence is CASSLGLAGVFYEQYF. Written as DNA, the CDR3 is TGTGCCAGCAGCTTGGGACTAGCGGGGGTTTTCTACGAGCAGTACTTC. The variable domain in full, with the rest retrieved from reference TRBV5-6 and TRBJ2-7, is DAGVTQSPTHLIKTRGQQVTLRCSPKSGHDTVSWYQQALGQGPQFIFQYYEEEERQRGNFPDRFSGHQFPNYSSELNVNALLLGDSALYLCASSLGLAGVFYEQYFGPGTRLTVT.

The chain uses TRBV18 and TRBJ2-3; 7 positions agree with TRBD2. Germline CDR1 reads KGHSH; CDR2 reads LQKENI. Trimming took 2 bases from V and 4 from J; bases not matched to a gene: 6. CDR3 length equals 15 residues. The CDR3 loop is CASSPITGGADTQYF. CDR3 nucleotides: TGTGCCAGCTCACCAATAACGGGAGGAGCAGATACGCAGTATTTT.

This clone has more than one count but fewer than ten. This chain joins TRBV5-1 and TRBJ2-7; possible D gene TRBD1, 6 bases. Germline CDR1 SGHRS, CDR2 YFSETQ. V was clipped by 0 bases and J by 7 bases, with 11 bases between them. CDR3 length: 13 amino acids. For the CDR3, the DNA is TGCGCCAGCAGCTTGGACAGGGCAGGGGAGCAGTACTTC. Translating it yields CASSLDRAGEQYF.

This chain uses TRBV9 with TRBJ2-7, with D possibly TRBD2 on 6 matching bases. From germline, CDR1 is SGDLS and CDR2 YYNGEE. The CDR3 loop spans 13 amino acids. V dropped 7 bases and J dropped 4 bases, with 15 bases sitting between them. CDR3 DNA: TGTGCCAGCGCGACCACTAGCATATACGAGCAGTACTTC. Protein product: CASATTSIYEQYF. Complete variable domain (other parts from reference TRBV9 and TRBJ2-7): DSGVTQTPKHLITATGQRVTLRCSPRSGDLSVYWYQQSLDQGLQFLIQYYNGEERAKGNILERFSAQQFPDLHSELNLSSLELGDSALYFCASATTSIYEQYFGPGTRLTVT.

This chain links TRBV19 with TRBJ1-5; TRBD1 is a possible D gene (5 bases). CDR1 is LNHDA and CDR2 is SQIVND in the germline V gene (reference sequence). The CDR3 has 14 residues. With 3 bases removed from V and 6 bases from J, the gap between germline ends came to 12 bases. The CDR3 nucleotides are TGTGCCAGTAGTATGGGGGGAGGAGGTCAGCCCCAGCATTTT. Its translation: CASSMGGGGQPQHF.

This clone appeared once. The chain employs TRBV18 and TRBJ1-5; D is possibly TRBD1 (6 bases). Germline lookup yields CDR1 KGHSH and CDR2 LQKENI. The CDR3 sequence is 14 residues long. V was trimmed by 4 bases and J by 3 bases, leaving 10 bases between them. For the CDR3, the DNA is TGTGCCAGCTCACGCCGGGACAACAATCAGCCCCAGCATTTT. This translates into CASSRRDNNQPQHF.

The chain recombines TRBV7-2 with TRBJ2-5; TRBD1 is a possible D gene (6 bases). Trimming took off 0 bases at V and 0 bases at J, with 8 bases between the two ends. Germline CDR1 is SGHTA and CDR2 is FQGNSA. The CDR3 has 15 residues. CDR3 sequence: CASSLAGAYQETQYF. DNA of the CDR3: TGTGCCAGCAGCTTAGCGGGGGCCTACCAAGAGACCCAGTACTTC.

The chain links TRBV3-1 (or the pseudogene TRBV3-2) to TRBJ2-3; 9 bases align to TRBD2. V lost 0 bases, J lost 5 bases, and 12 bases stayed unmatched. This CDR3 region has 18 residues. Germline V gene sequence: CDR1 LGHDT, CDR2 YNNKEL (reference sequence). CDR3 in DNA: TGTGCCAGCAGCCAAGATCCGGCTGCGGGAGGGCTTCAAGATACGCAGTATTTT. It is translated as CASSQDPAAGGLQDTQYF.

The V gene is TRBV6-2 or TRBV6-3, the J gene TRBJ2-7; D possibly corresponds to TRBD2 (5 bases). The V gene's germline CDR1 is MNHEY and CDR2 SVGEGT. The CDR3 spans 14 residues. The V and J ends lost 2 bases and 2 bases respectively, with 10 bases between them. The CDR3 nucleotides read TGTGCCAGCAGTTACGTAAGCGGACCCTACGAGCAGTACTTC. Its protein is CASSYVSGPYEQYF.